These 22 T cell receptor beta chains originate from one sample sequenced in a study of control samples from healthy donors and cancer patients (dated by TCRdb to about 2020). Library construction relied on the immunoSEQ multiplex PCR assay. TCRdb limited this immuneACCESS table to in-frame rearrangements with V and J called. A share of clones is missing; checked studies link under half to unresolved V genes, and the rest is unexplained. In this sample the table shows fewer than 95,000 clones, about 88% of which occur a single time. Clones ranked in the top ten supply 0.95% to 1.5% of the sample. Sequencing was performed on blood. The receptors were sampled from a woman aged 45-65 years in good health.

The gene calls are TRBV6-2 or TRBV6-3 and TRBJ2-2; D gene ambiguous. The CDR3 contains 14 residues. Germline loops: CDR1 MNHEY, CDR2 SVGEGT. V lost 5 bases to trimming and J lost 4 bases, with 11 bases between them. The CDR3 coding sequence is TGTGCCAGCAGTCGCTCTCACGCCACCGGGGAGCTGTTTTTT. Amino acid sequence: CASSRSHATGELFF.

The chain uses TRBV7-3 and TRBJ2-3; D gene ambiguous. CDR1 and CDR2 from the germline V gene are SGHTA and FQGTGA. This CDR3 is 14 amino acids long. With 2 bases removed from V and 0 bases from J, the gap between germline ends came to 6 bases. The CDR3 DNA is TGTGCCAGCAGCTTAGACGGAAGCACAGATACGCAGTATTTT. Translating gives CASSLDGSTDTQYF.

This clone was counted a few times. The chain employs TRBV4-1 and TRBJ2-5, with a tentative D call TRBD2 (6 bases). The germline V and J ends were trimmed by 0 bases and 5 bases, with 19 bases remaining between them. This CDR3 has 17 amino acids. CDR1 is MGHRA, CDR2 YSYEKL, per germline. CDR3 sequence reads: CASSQDVLAGRMETQYF. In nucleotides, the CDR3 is TGCGCCAGCAGCCAAGATGTACTAGCTGGGCGGATGGAGACCCAGTACTTC.

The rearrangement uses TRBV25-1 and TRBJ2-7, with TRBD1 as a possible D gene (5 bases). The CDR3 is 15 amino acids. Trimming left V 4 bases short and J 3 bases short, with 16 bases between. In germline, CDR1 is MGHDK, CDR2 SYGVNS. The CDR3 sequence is CASSGKDRFYYEQYF. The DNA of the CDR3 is TGTGCCAGCAGTGGAAAAGACAGATTCTACTACGAGCAGTACTTC.

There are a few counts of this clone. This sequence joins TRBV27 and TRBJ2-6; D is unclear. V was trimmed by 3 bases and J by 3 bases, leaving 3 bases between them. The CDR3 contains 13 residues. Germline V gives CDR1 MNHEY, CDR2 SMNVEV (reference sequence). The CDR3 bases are TGTGCCAGCAGTTTTTTTGGGGCCAACGTCCTGACTTTC. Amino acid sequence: CASSFFGANVLTF.

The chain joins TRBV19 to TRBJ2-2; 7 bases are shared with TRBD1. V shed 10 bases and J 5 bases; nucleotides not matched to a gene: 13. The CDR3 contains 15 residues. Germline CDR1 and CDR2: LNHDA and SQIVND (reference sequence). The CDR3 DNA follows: TGTGCCACCTCACCCGGGGCAGGGGGAACCGGGGAGCTGTTTTTT. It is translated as CATSPGAGGTGELFF.

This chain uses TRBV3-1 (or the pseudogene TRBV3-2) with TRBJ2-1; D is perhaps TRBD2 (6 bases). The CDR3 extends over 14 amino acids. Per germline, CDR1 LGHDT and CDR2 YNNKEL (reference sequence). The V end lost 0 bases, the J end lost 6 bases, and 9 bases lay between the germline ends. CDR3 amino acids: CASSQEGRGNEQFF. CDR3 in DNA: TGTGCCAGCAGCCAAGAGGGGCGGGGCAATGAGCAGTTCTTC.

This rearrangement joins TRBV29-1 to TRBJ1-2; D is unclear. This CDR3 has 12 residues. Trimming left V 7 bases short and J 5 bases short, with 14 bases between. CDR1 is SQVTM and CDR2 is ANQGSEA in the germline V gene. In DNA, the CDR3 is TGCAGCGCCCCGGAATTAATTTATGGCTACACCTTC. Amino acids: CSAPELIYGYTF.

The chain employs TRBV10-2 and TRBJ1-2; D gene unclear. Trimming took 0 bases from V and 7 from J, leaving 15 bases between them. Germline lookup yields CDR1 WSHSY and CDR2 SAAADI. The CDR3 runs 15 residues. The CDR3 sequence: CASSESILGAGGYTF. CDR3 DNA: TGCGCCAGCAGTGAGTCGATCTTGGGAGCGGGTGGCTACACCTTC.

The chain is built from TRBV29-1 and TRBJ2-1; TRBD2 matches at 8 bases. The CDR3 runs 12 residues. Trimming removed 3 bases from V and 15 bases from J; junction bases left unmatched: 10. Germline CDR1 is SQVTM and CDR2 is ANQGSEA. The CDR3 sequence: CSVEKRGNDGFF. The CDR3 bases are TGCAGCGTTGAGAAGCGGGGGAACGATGGGTTCTTC.

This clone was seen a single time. The CDR3 region is CASAVGTHNQPQHF. In DNA, the CDR3 is TGTGCCAGCGCCGTCGGGACCCACAATCAGCCCCAGCATTTT. The J gene is TRBJ1-5, the V gene TRBV28; a possible D gene is TRBD1 (5 bases). Trimming removed 8 bases from V and 3 bases from J, with 14 bases in between. CDR3 length: 14 residues. Germline CDR1 reads MDHEN; CDR2 reads SYDVKM. Variable domain in full (rest from reference TRBV28 and TRBJ1-5): DVKVTQSSRYLVKRTGEKVFLECVQDMDHENMFWYRQDPGLGLRLIYFSYDVKMKEKGDIPEGYSVSREKKERFSLILESASTNQTSMYLCASAVGTHNQPQHFGDGTRLSIL.

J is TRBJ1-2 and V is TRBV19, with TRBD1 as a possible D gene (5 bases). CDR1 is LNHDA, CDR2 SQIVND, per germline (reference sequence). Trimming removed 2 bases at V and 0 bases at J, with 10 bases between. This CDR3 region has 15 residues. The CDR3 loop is CASSIYRYPNYGYTF. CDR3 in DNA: TGTGCCAGTAGTATATACAGGTACCCTAACTATGGCTACACCTTC.

Written as DNA, the CDR3 is TGTGCCAGCAGCCAAAACAGGCGCGCTGGGGGAAGGGGGGGCTACACCTTC. Its protein product is CASSQNRRAGGRGGYTF. The chain employs TRBV3-1 (or the pseudogene TRBV3-2) and TRBJ1-2; perhaps TRBD1 as D (6 bases). The ends were cut back, 2 bases at V and 8 bases at J, with 24 bases in the middle. The germline V gene has CDR1 LGHDT and CDR2 YNNKEL (reference sequence). This CDR3 contains 17 residues.

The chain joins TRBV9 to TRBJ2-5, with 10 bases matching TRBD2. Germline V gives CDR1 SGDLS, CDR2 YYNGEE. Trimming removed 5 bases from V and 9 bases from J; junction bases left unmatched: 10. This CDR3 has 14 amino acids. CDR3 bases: TGTGCCAGCAGTCACCCTAGCGGGAGTCGAGCCCAGTACTTC. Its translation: CASSHPSGSRAQYF.

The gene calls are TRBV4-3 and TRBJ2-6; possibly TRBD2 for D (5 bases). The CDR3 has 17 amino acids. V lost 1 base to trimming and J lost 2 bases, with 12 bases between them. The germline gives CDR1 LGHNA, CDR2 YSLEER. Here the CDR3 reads CASSQAYLGTGANVLTF. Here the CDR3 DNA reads TGCGCCAGCAGCCAAGCGTATCTCGGGACTGGGGCCAACGTCCTGACTTTC.

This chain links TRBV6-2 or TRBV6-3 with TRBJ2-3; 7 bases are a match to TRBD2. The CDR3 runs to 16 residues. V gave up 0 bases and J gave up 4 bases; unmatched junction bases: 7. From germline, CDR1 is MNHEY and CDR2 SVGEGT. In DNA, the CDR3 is TGTGCCAGCAGTTACTCACGAGGCGGGAGAGCAGATACGCAGTATTTT. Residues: CASSYSRGGRADTQYF.

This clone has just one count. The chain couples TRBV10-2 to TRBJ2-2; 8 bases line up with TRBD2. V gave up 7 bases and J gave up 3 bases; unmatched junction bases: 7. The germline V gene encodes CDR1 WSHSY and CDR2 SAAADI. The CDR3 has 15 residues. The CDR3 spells CASTSGGVYTGELFF. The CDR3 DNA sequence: TGCGCCAGCACCTCGGGAGGGGTCTACACCGGGGAGCTGTTTTTT.

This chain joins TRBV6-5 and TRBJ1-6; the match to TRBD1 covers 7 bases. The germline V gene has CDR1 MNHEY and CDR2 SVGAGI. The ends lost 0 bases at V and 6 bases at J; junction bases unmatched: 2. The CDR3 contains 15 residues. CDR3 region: CASSYSGTVNSPLHF. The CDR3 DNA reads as TGTGCCAGCAGTTACTCGGGGACAGTTAATTCACCCCTCCACTTT.

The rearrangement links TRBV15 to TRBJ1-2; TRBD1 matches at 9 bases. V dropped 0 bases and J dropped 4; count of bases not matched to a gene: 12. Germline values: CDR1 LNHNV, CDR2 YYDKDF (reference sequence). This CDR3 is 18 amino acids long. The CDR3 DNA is TGTGCCACCAGCAGAGATGGGGGATTGACAGGGGGAAGCTATGGCTACACCTTC. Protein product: CATSRDGGLTGGSYGYTF. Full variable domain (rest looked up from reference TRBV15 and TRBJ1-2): DAMVIQNPRYQVTQFGKPVTLSCSQTLNHNVMYWYQQKSSQAPKLLFHYYDKDFNNEADTPDNFQSRRPNTSFCFLDIRSPGLGDTAMYLCATSRDGGLTGGSYGYTFGSGTRLTVV.

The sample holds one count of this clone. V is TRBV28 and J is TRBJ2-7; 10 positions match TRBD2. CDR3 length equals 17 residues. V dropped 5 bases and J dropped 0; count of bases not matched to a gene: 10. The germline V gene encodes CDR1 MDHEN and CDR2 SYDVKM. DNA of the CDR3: TGTGCCAGCAGTGCTCCTTCCCTAGCGGGAGTCTCCTACGAGCAGTACTTC. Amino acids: CASSAPSLAGVSYEQYF.

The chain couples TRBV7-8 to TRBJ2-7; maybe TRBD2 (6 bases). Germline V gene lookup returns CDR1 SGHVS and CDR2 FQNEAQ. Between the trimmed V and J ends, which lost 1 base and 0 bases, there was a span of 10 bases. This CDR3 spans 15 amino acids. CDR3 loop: CASSLGQRASYEQYF. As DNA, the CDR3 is TGTGCCAGCAGCTTAGGACAGCGGGCCTCCTACGAGCAGTACTTC. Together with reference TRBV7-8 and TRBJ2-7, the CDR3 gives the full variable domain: GAGVSQSPRYKVAKRGQDVALRCDPISGHVSLFWYQQALGQGPEFLTYFQNEAQLDKSGLPSDRFFAERPEGSVSTLKIQRTQQEDSAVYLCASSLGQRASYEQYFGPGTRLTVT.

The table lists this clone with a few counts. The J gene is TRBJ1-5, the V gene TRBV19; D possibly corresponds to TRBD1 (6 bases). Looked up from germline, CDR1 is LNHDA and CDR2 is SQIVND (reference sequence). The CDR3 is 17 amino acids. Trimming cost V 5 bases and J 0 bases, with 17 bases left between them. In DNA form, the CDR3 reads TGTGCCAGTAGTTACGTCACAGGGACTTATAGCAATCAGCCCCAGCATTTT. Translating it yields CASSYVTGTYSNQPQHF.